This T cell receptor (beta chain) was recorded in a study of naive CD8 T cells in extremely preterm neonates. Study observations and caveats: Shared CDR3 nucleotide sequences: preterm around 2.6%, term approximately 0.4%, children more than 0.025%, adults 0.0095% to 0.01%.

Produced via immunoSEQ multiplex PCR; TCRdb's table is partial and in-frame only. This sample carries around 6,000 clones, around 97% of them seen once, and the ten largest clones take about 0.36%. A remark on this clone: What it binds is not known.

Input material: naive CD8+ T cells from blood. This clonotype was obtained from a human donor in good health.

Here the CDR3 DNA reads TGTGCCAGCAGCCAATACAGGGGTCCCGCTGAAGCTTTCTTT. It codes for CASSQYRGPAEAFF. The J gene is TRBJ1-1, the V gene TRBV14, with TRBD1 matching 7 bases. With 2 bases clipped from V and 6 bases from J, the junction kept 6 bases outside the gene matches. CDR3 size: 14 residues. CDR1 SGHDN and CDR2 FVKESK come from the germline V gene.